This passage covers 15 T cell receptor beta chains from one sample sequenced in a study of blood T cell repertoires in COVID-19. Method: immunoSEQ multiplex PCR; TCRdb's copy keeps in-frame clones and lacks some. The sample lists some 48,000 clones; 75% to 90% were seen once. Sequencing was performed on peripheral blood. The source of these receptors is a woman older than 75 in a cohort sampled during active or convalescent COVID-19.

The CDR3 DNA follows: TGTGCCAGCAGCTTAAGTGGGGGAGCGGGAGAGGATGAGCAGTTCTTC. Translating gives CASSLSGGAGEDEQFF. V gene TRBV7-2 combines with J gene TRBJ2-1; TRBD2 agrees at 8 bases. The CDR3 covers 16 residues. Germline loops: CDR1 SGHTA, CDR2 FQGNSA. The trim removed 2 bases at V and 8 bases at J, leaving 11 bases unmatched.

As DNA, the CDR3 is TGTGCCTGGAGCCTCTCTGGAAACACCATATATTTT. Its translation is CAWSLSGNTIYF. V usage is TRBV30 and J usage is TRBJ1-3; unclear D gene. Germline CDR1 is GTSNPN and CDR2 is SVGIG (reference sequence). Trimming left V 3 bases short and J 0 bases short, with 3 bases between. CDR3 length: 12 amino acids.

As DNA, the CDR3 is TGTGCCAGCAGCTTAGGATTGTTGGGTGGACTAGCACCCCAGGAGACCCAGTACTTC. It encodes CASSLGLLGGLAPQETQYF. V gene TRBV7-2 combines with J gene TRBJ2-5; TRBD2 agrees at 8 bases. Germline assignment: CDR1 SGHTA and CDR2 FQGNSA. Trimming cost V 1 base and J 5 bases; bases outside gene matches: 18. This CDR3 region has 19 residues. Drawing the rest from reference TRBV7-2 and TRBJ2-5, the complete variable domain is GAGVSQSPSNKVTEKGKDVELRCDPISGHTALYWYRQSLGQGLEFLIYFQGNSAPDKSGLPSDRFSAERTGGSVSTLTIQRTQQEDSAVYLCASSLGLLGGLAPQETQYFGPGTRLLVL.

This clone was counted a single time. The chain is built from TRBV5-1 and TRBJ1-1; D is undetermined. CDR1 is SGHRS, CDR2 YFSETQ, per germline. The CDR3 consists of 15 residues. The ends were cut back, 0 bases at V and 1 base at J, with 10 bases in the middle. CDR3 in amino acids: CASSLVSIANTEAFF. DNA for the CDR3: TGCGCCAGCAGCTTGGTCTCCATAGCGAACACTGAAGCTTTCTTT.

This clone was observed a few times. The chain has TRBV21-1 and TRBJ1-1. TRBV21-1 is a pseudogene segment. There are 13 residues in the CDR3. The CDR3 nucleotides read TGTGCCAGCAGGCCCGGGACTACCCCTGAGGCTTTCTTT. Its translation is CASRPGTTPEAFF.

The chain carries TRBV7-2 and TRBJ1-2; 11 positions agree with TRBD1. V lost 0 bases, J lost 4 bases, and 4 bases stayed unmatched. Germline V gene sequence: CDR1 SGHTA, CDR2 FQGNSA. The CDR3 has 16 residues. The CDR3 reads CASSLATGTGGYGYTF. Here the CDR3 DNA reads TGTGCCAGCAGCTTAGCCACCGGGACAGGGGGCTATGGCTACACCTTC.

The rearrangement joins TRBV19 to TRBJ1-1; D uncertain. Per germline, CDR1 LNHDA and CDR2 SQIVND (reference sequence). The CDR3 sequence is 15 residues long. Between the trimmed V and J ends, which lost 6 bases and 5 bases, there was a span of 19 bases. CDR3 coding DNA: TGTGCCAGTAGCCTAGATGCAATTTCATCGACTGAAGCTTTCTTT. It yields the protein CASSLDAISSTEAFF. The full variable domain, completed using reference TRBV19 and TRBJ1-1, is DGGITQSPKYLFRKEGQNVTLSCEQNLNHDAMYWYRQDPGQGLRLIYYSQIVNDFQKGDIAEGYSVSREKKESFPLTVTSAQKNPTAFYLCASSLDAISSTEAFFGQGTRLTVV.

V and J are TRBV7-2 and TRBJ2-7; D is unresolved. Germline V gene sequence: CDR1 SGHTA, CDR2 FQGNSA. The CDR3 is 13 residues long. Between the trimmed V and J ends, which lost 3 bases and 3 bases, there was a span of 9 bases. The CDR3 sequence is CASSFVPYYEQYF. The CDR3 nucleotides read TGTGCCAGCAGCTTTGTCCCTTACTACGAGCAGTACTTC. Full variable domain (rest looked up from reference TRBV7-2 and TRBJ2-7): GAGVSQSPSNKVTEKGKDVELRCDPISGHTALYWYRQSLGQGLEFLIYFQGNSAPDKSGLPSDRFSAERTGGSVSTLTIQRTQQEDSAVYLCASSFVPYYEQYFGPGTRLTVT.

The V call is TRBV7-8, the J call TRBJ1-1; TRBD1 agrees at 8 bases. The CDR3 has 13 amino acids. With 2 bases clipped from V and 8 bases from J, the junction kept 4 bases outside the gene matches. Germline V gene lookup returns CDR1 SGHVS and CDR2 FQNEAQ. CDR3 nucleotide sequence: TGTGCCAGCAGCTTATTGCGGACAGGGGAAGCTTTCTTT. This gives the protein CASSLLRTGEAFF.

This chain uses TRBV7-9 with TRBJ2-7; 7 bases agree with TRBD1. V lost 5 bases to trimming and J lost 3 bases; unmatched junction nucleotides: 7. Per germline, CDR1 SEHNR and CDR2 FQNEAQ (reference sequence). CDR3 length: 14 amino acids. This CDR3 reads CASSHNRGDYEQYF. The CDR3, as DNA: TGTGCCAGCAGCCACAACAGGGGAGACTACGAGCAGTACTTC.

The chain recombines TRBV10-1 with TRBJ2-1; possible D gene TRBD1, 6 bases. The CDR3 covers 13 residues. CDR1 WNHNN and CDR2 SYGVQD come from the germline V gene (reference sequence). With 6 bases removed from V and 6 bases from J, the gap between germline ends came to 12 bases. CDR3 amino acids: CASRDGQFNEQFF. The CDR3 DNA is TGCGCCAGCAGGGATGGACAGTTCAATGAGCAGTTCTTC.

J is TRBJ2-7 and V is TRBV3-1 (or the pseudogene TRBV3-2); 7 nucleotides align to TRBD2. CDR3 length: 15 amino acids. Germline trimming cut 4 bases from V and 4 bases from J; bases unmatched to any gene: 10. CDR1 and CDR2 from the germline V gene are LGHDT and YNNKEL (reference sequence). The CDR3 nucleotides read TGTGCCAGCAGCCCCGTGCCCGGGACTACTTACGAGCAGTACTTC. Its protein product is CASSPVPGTTYEQYF.

Here the CDR3 reads CASSWWTGDTEAFF. CDR3 DNA: TGCGCCAGCAGCTGGTGGACAGGGGACACTGAAGCTTTCTTT. This chain joins TRBV5-1 and TRBJ1-1; 9 positions match TRBD1. The CDR3 consists of 14 residues. V shed 3 bases, J shed 3 bases, and the junction held 3 bases outside the gene matches. The germline V gene has CDR1 SGHRS and CDR2 YFSETQ.

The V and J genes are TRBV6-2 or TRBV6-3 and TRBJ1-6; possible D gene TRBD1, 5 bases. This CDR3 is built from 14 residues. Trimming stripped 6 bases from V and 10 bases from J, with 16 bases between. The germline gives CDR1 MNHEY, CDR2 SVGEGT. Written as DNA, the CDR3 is TGTGCCAGCAGCCCACCGGGCAGGGTATCACCCCTCCACTTT. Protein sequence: CASSPPGRVSPLHF.

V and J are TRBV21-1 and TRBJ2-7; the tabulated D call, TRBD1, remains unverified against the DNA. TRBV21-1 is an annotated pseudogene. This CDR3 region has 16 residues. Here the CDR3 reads CASSKGSVTVPYEQYF. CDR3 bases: TGTGCCAGCAGCAAAGGGTCCGTGACAGTGCCCTACGAGCAGTACTTC.